A selection of T cell receptor beta chains follows, all from one sample in a study of blood T cell repertoires in COVID-19. TCRdb's table, derived via immunoSEQ multiplex PCR, lists solely in-frame clones and lacks some. The table lists about 400,000 clones, roughly 90% of them singletons. The sample comprised PBMCs or T cells enriched from blood (not recorded which). All receptors come from a woman in her 40s with acute COVID-19. Each CDR3 is given with its conserved first and last residue. A D gene is named only where the DNA matches it firmly. Clone size is not always given. Where it is, it says once, few, many or a class for expanded clones.

D	V	J	size	DNA	CDR3
.	TRBV6-6	TRBJ1-1	.	TGTGCCAGCAGTCCCTCTCCGATAACAGGCGTGAACACTGAAGCTTTCTTT	CASSPSPITGVNTEAFF
.	TRBV3-1/TRBV3-2	TRBJ2-5	.	TGTGCCAGCAGCCAGGCCGGTTCGGCTAGCCGAAAAGAGACCCAGTACTTC	CASSQAGSASRKETQYF
.	TRBV18	TRBJ2-5	.	TGTGCCAGCTCACCAGGCTGGGCCGTCGAGACCCAGTACTTC	CASSPGWAVETQYF
TRBD1	TRBV5-6	TRBJ1-2	.	TGTGCCAGCAGCTCGGACAGGTGGAATGGCTACACCTTC	CASSSDRWNGYTF
.	TRBV5-1	TRBJ2-5	once	TGCGCCAGCAGCTTGGCAGCGATCGGGGGGACCCAGTACTTC	CASSLAAIGGTQYF
.	TRBV5-1	TRBJ2-7	.	TGCGCCAGCAGCTTTATACAGGAAGAGAACTACGAGCAGTACTTC	CASSFIQEENYEQYF
.	TRBV24-1	TRBJ2-5	.	TGTGCCACCTCGCCGGGAAGGGACCAAGAGACCCAGTACTTC	CATSPGRDQETQYF
TRBD1	TRBV7-8	TRBJ1-5	.	TGTGCCAGCAGCTACGGGACAGGGGTGGTAGGCAATCAGCCCCAGCATTTT	CASSYGTGVVGNQPQHF
.	TRBV19	TRBJ1-5	.	TGTGCCAGTAGTGCCCTGACAGGAAATCAGCCCCAGCATTTT	CASSALTGNQPQHF
.	TRBV14	TRBJ1-1	.	TGTGCCAGCAGCCTTCACATTTACACTGAAGCTTTCTTT	CASSLHIYTEAFF
TRBD2	TRBV10-3	TRBJ2-1	.	TGTGCCATCAGTGGGGCTGGGCTTAGCGGGGCTATGAATGAGCAGTTCTTC	CAISGAGLSGAMNEQFF
.	TRBV19	TRBJ1-1	.	TGTGCCAGTAGACTGGGCCCCATCGGCACTGAAGCTTTCTTT	CASRLGPIGTEAFF
TRBD1	TRBV19	TRBJ2-5	once	TGTGCCAGTAGTACCCGAGGCAGGGGGCTAGAGACCCAGTACTTC	CASSTRGRGLETQYF
TRBD1	TRBV5-1	TRBJ1-1	.	TGCGCCAGCAGCTTCCTCGGACAGGAAGTCACTGAAGCTTTCTTT	CASSFLGQEVTEAFF
TRBD1	TRBV7-9	TRBJ1-1	.	TGTGCCAGCAGCTCCTACAGGGGCACTTTTGAAGCTTTCTTT	CASSSYRGTFEAFF
.	TRBV3-1/TRBV3-2	TRBJ2-3	few	TGTGCCAGCAGCCAACGGTATGGGGCGGGGAGCGCAGATACGCAGTATTTT	CASSQRYGAGSADTQYF
.	TRBV7-2	TRBJ1-2	once	TGTGCCGTGGCGGAACAGGGTTTCTATGGCTACACCTTC	CAVAEQGFYGYTF
.	TRBV6-5	TRBJ1-6	.	TGTGCCAGCCTGCCCTGGGAGGGTAATTCACCCCTCCACTTT	CASLPWEGNSPLHF
TRBD1	TRBV12-5	TRBJ1-3	.	TGTGCTAGTGGTTTTAGGGGGCAGGGGGCCTCTGGAAACACCATATATTTT	CASGFRGQGASGNTIYF
.	TRBV6-5	TRBJ2-7	.	TGTGCCAGCAGTTCGACAGGTTCCGTCTACGAGCAGTACTTC	CASSSTGSVYEQYF
.	TRBV15	TRBJ1-4	.	TGTGCCACCAGCAGTGAAAGCGTAGGCGGTGAAAAACTGTTTTTT	CATSSESVGGEKLFF
TRBD2	TRBV5-6	TRBJ2-5	.	TGTGCCAGCAGCCCCCTGGGGGGGGAGACCCAGTACTTC	CASSPLGGETQYF
.	TRBV29-1	TRBJ1-2	.	TGCAGCGTTGATAACACAGGGAAAGGCTACACCTTC	CSVDNTGKGYTF
.	TRBV18	TRBJ2-1	few	TGTGCCAGCTCACAATCGCTAGACCCTAATGAGCAGTTCTTC	CASSQSLDPNEQFF
.	TRBV5-1	TRBJ2-7	.	TGCGCCAGCAGCTTGGGAGGGGGGGACTACGAGCAGTACTTC	CASSLGGGDYEQYF
.	TRBV5-1	TRBJ1-1	.	TGCGCCAGCAGACTTGATCTATCGAACACTGAAGCTTTCTTT	CASRLDLSNTEAFF
.	TRBV6-2/TRBV6-3	TRBJ2-1	.	TGTGCCAGCAGTTCGGACTCCTCCAGGTACAATGAGCAGTTCTTC	CASSSDSSRYNEQFF
.	TRBV7-9	TRBJ2-2	.	TGTGCCAGCAGCTTAGTAACAGGGCCCGGGGAGCTGTTTTTT	CASSLVTGPGELFF
TRBD1	TRBV6-6	TRBJ1-2	.	TGTGCCAGCAGTACAGGGGATGGCTACACCTTC	CASSTGDGYTF
TRBD1	TRBV7-9	TRBJ1-6	.	TGTGCCAGCAGCCACCGACGAAGACAGGGGAGGAAAAATTCACCCCTCCACTTT	CASSHRRRQGRKNSPLHF
.	TRBV6-1	TRBJ1-2	.	TGTGCCAGCAGTGAAGCTCGGGGCTACACCTTC	CASSEARGYTF
TRBD2	TRBV18	TRBJ2-1	.	TGTGCCAGCTCCAACTCTCGGACTAGCGGGGGGAGCTCCTACAATGAGCAGTTCTTC	CASSNSRTSGGSSYNEQFF
.	TRBV10-1	TRBJ2-7	.	TGCGCCAGCAGTGAGTCTAACTCCCTCTCCTACGAGCAGTACTTC	CASSESNSLSYEQYF
.	TRBV5-1	TRBJ2-5	once	TGCGCCAGCAGCACGGCTACTAGGACGGATGGGTTCGAGACCCAGTACTTC	CASSTATRTDGFETQYF
.	TRBV18	TRBJ2-1	.	TGTGCCAGCTCACCGGGGAGCGTATACAATGAGCAGTTCTTC	CASSPGSVYNEQFF